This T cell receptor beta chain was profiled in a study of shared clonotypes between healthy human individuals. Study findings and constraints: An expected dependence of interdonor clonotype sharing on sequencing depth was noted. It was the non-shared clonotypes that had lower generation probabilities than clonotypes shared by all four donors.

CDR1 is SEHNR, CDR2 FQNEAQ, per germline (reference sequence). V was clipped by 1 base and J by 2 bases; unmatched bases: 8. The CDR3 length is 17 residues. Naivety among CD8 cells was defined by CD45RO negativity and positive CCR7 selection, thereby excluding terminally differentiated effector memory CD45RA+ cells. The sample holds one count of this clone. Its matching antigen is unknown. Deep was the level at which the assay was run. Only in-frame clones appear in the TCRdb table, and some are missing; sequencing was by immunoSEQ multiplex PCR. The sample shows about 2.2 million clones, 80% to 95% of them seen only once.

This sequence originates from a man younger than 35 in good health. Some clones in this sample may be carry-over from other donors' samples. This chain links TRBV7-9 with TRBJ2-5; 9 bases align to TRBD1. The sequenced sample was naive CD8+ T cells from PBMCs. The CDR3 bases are TGTGCCAGCAGCTTAGGGGACAGGGTAAGGAGTCAAGAGACCCAGTACTTC. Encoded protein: CASSLGDRVRSQETQYF.